This T cell receptor (beta chain) was sequenced for a study of control samples from healthy donors and cancer patients. The CDR3 contains 14 residues. CDR1 SNHLY and CDR2 FYNNEI come from the germline V gene. Deletions cut 7 bases from V and 2 bases from J, with 14 bases between. Profiling relied on immunoSEQ multiplex PCR, and the TCRdb table lists in-frame clones only, not all of them. The table lists over 120,000 clones, 91% of them singletons, with approximately 2.9% in the top ten. V gene TRBV2 combines with J gene TRBJ1-2, with D perhaps matching TRBD1 (5 bases). Sequenced material: blood. The TCR sequence derives from a man aged 25 to 45 in good health. The CDR3 spells CASTGTYENYGYTF. CDR3 DNA: TGTGCCAGCACCGGGACCTATGAAAACTATGGCTACACCTTC.